This entry features one T cell receptor beta chain sequence. This sample was taken from a study of graft-versus-host responses after intestinal transplantation. Study background: Transplant recipients had multivisceral, liver-intestinal, or isolated intestinal grafts. Every transplant recipient was induced with anti-thymocyte globulin, then maintained on tacrolimus and steroids for 2 to 3 years.

Assay used: immunoSEQ multiplex PCR; TCRdb lists only in-frame clones, some missing. The sample carries 20,000 to 30,000 clones, approximately 40% recorded once. Responders labeled with CFSE (approximately 200,000) were plated with approximately 200,000 irradiated, violet-dye-labeled stimulators. Proliferating responders of the CD3+CD4+ and CD3+CD8+ phenotypes with low CFSE were sorted after the reaction. The source is a human patient who received an intestinal transplant. The sequencing used alloreactive CD4+ T cells from a mixed lymphocyte reaction culture, collected before intestinal transplant. Subset reported: CFSE-low proliferating T cells sorted from roughly six-day pre-transplant mixed lymphocyte reaction (GvH or HvG direction).

Here the CDR3 DNA reads TGTGCCAGCAGCTTAGTTGGAGGCAATCAGCCCCAGCATTTT. It yields the protein CASSLVGGNQPQHF. This chain connects TRBV7-2 to TRBJ1-5; D unresolved. The CDR3 contains 14 residues. Trimming left V 1 base short and J 2 bases short, with 6 bases between. From germline, CDR1 is SGHTA and CDR2 FQGNSA.